Below are 2 T cell receptor beta chains sequenced from a single sample in a study of vaccination and CD4 T cells after COVID-19. Sequenced with the Oncomine TCR Beta short-read assay was DNA taken from cultured CD4+ T cells. It was cultured CD4+ T cells from which genomic DNA was extracted. Via MiXCR, TCRdb re-called the PCR reads, giving one row per CDR3 protein. Of 8,000 to 10,000 distinct CDR3 sequences detected, under 40% appear once; the ten largest clones hold less than 35%. Antigens of these TCRs are unknown. The treatment denotes: roughly 10-day PBMC culture with coronavirus spike peptide pools or control peptides (ViraFEST assay). The collection of CD4+ T cells from the unexposed donor took place before the COVID-19 pandemic (2011-2018). Sequencing was carried out using CD4+ T cells from blood, cultured in vitro. Receptors originate from a human donor in good health.

This clonotype was detected a few times. The J gene is TRBJ1-5, the V gene TRBV28; D may be TRBD1 (6 bases). V was trimmed by 7 bases and J by 5 bases, leaving 21 bases between them. CDR3 length equals 16 residues. Germline CDR1 MDHEN, CDR2 SYDVKM. The CDR3 bases are TGTGCCAGCATCAAGGCAGGTGGGGGGCTTTATCAGCCCCAGCATTTT. The encoded protein is CASIKAGGGLYQPQHF.

The genes are TRBV28 and TRBJ1-2; unclear D gene. V was shortened by 6 bases and J by 7 bases, with 15 bases between the two germline ends. Germline V gives CDR1 MDHEN, CDR2 SYDVKM. The CDR3 sequence is 13 residues long. CDR3 DNA: TGTGCCAGCAGACCAGGCCAGATGAGTGGCTACACCTTC. As protein: CASRPGQMSGYTF.